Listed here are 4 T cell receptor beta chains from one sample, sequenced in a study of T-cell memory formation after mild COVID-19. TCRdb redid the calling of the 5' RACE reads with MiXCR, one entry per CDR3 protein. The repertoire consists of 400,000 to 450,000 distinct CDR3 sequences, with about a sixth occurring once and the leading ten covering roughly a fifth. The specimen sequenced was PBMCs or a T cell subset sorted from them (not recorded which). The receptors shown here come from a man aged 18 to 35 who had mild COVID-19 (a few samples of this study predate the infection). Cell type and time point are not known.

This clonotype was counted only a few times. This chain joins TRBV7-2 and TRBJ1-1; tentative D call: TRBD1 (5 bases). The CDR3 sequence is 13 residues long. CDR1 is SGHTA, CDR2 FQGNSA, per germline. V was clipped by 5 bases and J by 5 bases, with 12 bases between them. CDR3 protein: CASSVDWGTEAFF. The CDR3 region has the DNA TGTGCCAGCAGCGTGGACTGGGGGACTGAAGCTTTCTTT. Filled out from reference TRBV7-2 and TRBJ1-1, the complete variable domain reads GAGVSQSPSNKVTEKGKDVELRCDPISGHTALYWYRQSLGQGLEFLIYFQGNSAPDKSGLPSDRFSAERTGGSVSTLTIQRTQQEDSAVYLCASSVDWGTEAFFGQGTRLTVV.

DNA of the CDR3: TGCGCCAGCAGTGAGTGGGCTAGCGGGGACTTCTACGAGCAGTACGTC. Residues: CASSEWASGDFYEQYV. The chain carries TRBV10-2 and TRBJ2-7; 9 positions match TRBD2. Germline V gene data show CDR1 as WSHSY and CDR2 as SAAADI. The CDR3 has 16 amino acids. V gave up 1 base and J gave up 3 bases; unmatched junction bases: 7.

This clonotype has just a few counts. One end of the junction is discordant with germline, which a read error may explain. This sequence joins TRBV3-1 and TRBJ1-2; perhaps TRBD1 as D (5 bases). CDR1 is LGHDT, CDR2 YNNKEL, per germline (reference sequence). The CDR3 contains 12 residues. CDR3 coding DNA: TGTGCCAGCAGCCAAGCGGGGACCGGGGAAATCTTC. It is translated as CASSQAGTGEIF.

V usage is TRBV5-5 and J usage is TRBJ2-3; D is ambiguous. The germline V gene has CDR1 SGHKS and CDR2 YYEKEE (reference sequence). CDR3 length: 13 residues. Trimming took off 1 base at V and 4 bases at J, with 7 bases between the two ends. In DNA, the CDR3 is TGTGCCAGCAGCTTGCAGCCCGCAGATACGCAGTATTTT. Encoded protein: CASSLQPADTQYF.